A selection of T cell receptor beta chains follows, all from one sample in a study of T cell responses to AZD1222 COVID-19 vaccine. Generated by immunoSEQ multiplex PCR, the TCRdb table keeps only in-frame clones and is missing some. The table includes about 120,000 clones, 92% detected once. The sample in question was peripheral blood, obtained 28 days after the second AZD1222 dose. The source is an adult who received the AZD1222 COVID-19 vaccine. Each CDR3 is given with its conserved first and last residue. D genes are given only for firm matches. Some rows have no size entry. The others give once, few or many, or a class for an expanded clone.

v_gene	abundance	d_gene	j_gene	CDR3nt	CDR3aa
TRBV2	once	.	TRBJ2-1	TGTGCCAGCAAGTCGAGTCCAGGGACTAATGAGCAGTTCTTC	CASKSSPGTNEQFF
TRBV5-6	.	.	TRBJ1-1	TGTGCCAGCAGCCACTCCAGGGGAAGGACTGAAGCTTTCTTT	CASSHSRGRTEAFF
TRBV7-9	.	.	TRBJ2-5	TGTGCCAGCAGCATTCGGGGGAGCCTACCAAAAGAGACCCAGTACTTC	CASSIRGSLPKETQYF
TRBV29-1	.	TRBD2	TRBJ2-2	TGCAGCGTCGGACGGGGGGGGACCACCGGGGAGCTGTTTTTT	CSVGRGGTTGELFF
TRBV10-1	.	TRBD1	TRBJ1-1	TGCGCCAGCAGTCAGGGGGCTGCTAGCGTGGCTTTCTTT	CASSQGAASVAFF
TRBV19	.	.	TRBJ1-4	TGTGCCAGTATCGGCAGGGAGGGTGGAAAACTGTTTTTT	CASIGREGGKLFF
TRBV19	.	TRBD1	TRBJ1-5	TGTGCCAGTAGTATAGGATATTCCGGGACAGGGGCCCGGCGCAATCAGCCCCAGCATTTT	CASSIGYSGTGARRNQPQHF
TRBV11-2	.	.	TRBJ1-1	TGTGCCAGCAGCTTAGTGGGACGGGTGAACACTGAAGCTTTCTTT	CASSLVGRVNTEAFF
TRBV5-4	.	.	TRBJ1-1	TGTGCCAGCAGCTTAAGTAGTAACACTGAAGCTTTCTTT	CASSLSSNTEAFF
TRBV4-1	.	.	TRBJ2-1	TGCGCCAGCAGCCAAGAAGGCCGGAGCTCCTACAATGAGCAGTTCTTC	CASSQEGRSSYNEQFF